Presented here are 12 T cell receptor beta chains from one specimen sequenced in a study of human T cells and chemical hapten exposure. MiXCR was run by TCRdb on the RACE reads, yielding one entry per CDR3 protein. Of more than 150,000 distinct CDR3 sequences listed, around 30% are singletons. Sample time point: pre-sensitization, week 0. Treatment reported: therapeutic diphenylcyclopropenone sensitization with weekly scalp DPC. Here the sequenced sample was whole blood, taken in connection with sensitization to the hapten diphenylcyclopropenone (DPC). These receptor sequences come from a woman aged 25 to 45 with alopecia areata. Some clones in this sample may be carry-over from other donors' samples.

In regard to this clonotype: The junction departs from germline at one end; a sequencing error may be responsible. The V and J genes are TRBV30 and TRBJ1-6; D possibly corresponds to TRBD1 (6 bases). The V gene's germline CDR1 is GTSNPN and CDR2 SVGIG (reference sequence). This CDR3 comprises 21 residues. The CDR3 loop is CAWSVLAGQWDSSSYNSSLHF. In DNA form, the CDR3 reads TGTGCCTGGAGTGTACTCGCAGGACAGTGGGACTCGAGCTCCTATAATTCATCCCTCCACTTT.

This clonotype was picked up a small number of times. The rearrangement uses TRBV29-1 and TRBJ2-5; D remains unclear. Germline CDR1 SQVTM, CDR2 ANQGSEA. The CDR3 loop spans 14 amino acids. V was shortened by 6 bases and J by 7 bases, with 21 bases between the two germline ends. CDR3 in DNA: TGCAGCGTGGCACTTACCGGGTCGATCGGGACCCAGTACTTC. Translation gives CSVALTGSIGTQYF.

This rearrangement joins TRBV5-1 to TRBJ1-6; D remains unclear. The CDR3 has 13 amino acids. Germline lookup yields CDR1 SGHRS and CDR2 YFSETQ. V was shortened by 0 bases and J by 9 bases, with 7 bases between the two germline ends. The DNA for the CDR3 is TGCGCCAGCAGCTTGGGATCTCGTTCACCCCTCCACTTT. This encodes CASSLGSRSPLHF.

The chain joins TRBV21-1 to TRBJ2-5; the table assigns TRBD2, which was not confirmed against the DNA. TRBV21-1 is described as a pseudogene. This CDR3 contains 15 residues. CDR3 DNA: TGTGCCAGCATGGGACTAGCGGGAGATGGAGAGACCCAGTACTTC. Amino acids: CASMGLAGDGETQYF.

The chain carries TRBV20-1 and TRBJ2-7; tentatively, D is TRBD2 (6 bases). The CDR3 extends over 11 amino acids. Germline CDR1 DFQATT, CDR2 SNEGSKA (reference sequence). CDR3 amino acids: CSVWEAYEQYF. The CDR3 DNA follows: TGCAGCGTTTGGGAGGCCTACGAGCAGTACTTC.

The chain links TRBV7-2 to TRBJ2-7; tentatively, D is TRBD2 (5 bases). The V gene lost 1 base and the J gene lost 6 bases, with 10 bases spanning the gap. Germline V gene lookup returns CDR1 SGHTA and CDR2 FQGNSA. CDR3 size: 13 residues. The CDR3 nucleotides read TGTGCCAGCAGCTTAGGGCCAGAGGGCGAGCAGTACTTC. The encoded protein is CASSLGPEGEQYF.

A single count supports this clonotype. The chain links TRBV18 to TRBJ2-1, with 12 bases lining up with TRBD2. The CDR3 length is 17 residues. The ends lost 0 bases at V and 10 bases at J; junction bases unmatched: 10. Germline CDR1 is KGHSH and CDR2 is LQKENI. The CDR3 here is CASSPPALAGGMGEQFF. The CDR3 DNA is TGTGCCAGCTCACCACCTGCCCTAGCGGGAGGGATGGGCGAGCAGTTCTTC.

The V and J genes are TRBV9 and TRBJ2-2, with D unclear. The CDR3 is made up of 15 amino acids. V lost 0 bases and J lost 1, with 7 bases in between. In germline, CDR1 is SGDLS, CDR2 YYNGEE. The CDR3 bases are TGTGCCAGCAGCGTAGCGGTACGGAACACCGGGGAGCTGTTTTTT. This encodes CASSVAVRNTGELFF.

This chain links TRBV4-1 with TRBJ2-1, with 9 nucleotides matching TRBD2. V dropped 6 bases and J dropped 9; count of bases not matched to a gene: 6. Per germline, CDR1 MGHRA and CDR2 YSYEKL. The CDR3 consists of 13 residues. This CDR3 is CASRGGGGLEQFF. The CDR3 bases are TGCGCCAGCAGGGGCGGGGGGGGACTTGAGCAGTTCTTC.

The genes are TRBV4-1 and TRBJ1-1, with D possibly TRBD1 on 5 matching bases. Germline CDR1 is MGHRA and CDR2 is YSYEKL. CDR3 length equals 13 residues. V lost 3 bases, J lost 5 bases, and 10 bases lay in between. The CDR3 nucleotides read TGCGCCAGCAGCCAGCCAGGGAGTACTGAAGCTTTCTTT. It is translated as CASSQPGSTEAFF.

The chain employs TRBV29-1 and TRBJ1-1; possible D gene TRBD1, 5 bases. Per the germline V gene, CDR1 is SQVTM and CDR2 is ANQGSEA. The CDR3 extends over 13 amino acids. Trimming cost V 4 bases and J 10 bases, with 19 bases left between them. The CDR3 spells CSVVQGLRRSAFF. The CDR3 nucleotides read TGCAGCGTTGTTCAGGGTTTGAGACGGTCAGCTTTCTTT.

This clonotype showed up just a few times. V usage is TRBV4-1 and J usage is TRBJ2-5; a weak D match, TRBD2 (5 bases). V dropped 0 bases and J dropped 5 bases, with 19 bases sitting between them. Per germline, CDR1 MGHRA and CDR2 YSYEKL. The CDR3 loop spans 17 amino acids. This chain's CDR3 is CASSQDMFTGTGETQYF. The CDR3 DNA follows: TGCGCCAGCAGCCAAGACATGTTTACGGGAACTGGGGAGACCCAGTACTTC.